This T cell receptor beta chain comes out of a study of vaccination and CD4 T cells after COVID-19. On the study more broadly: Post-diagnosis, post-COVID samples were collected after a median approximately 91 days, ranging 35 to 161.

There are 14 residues in the CDR3. Germline lookup yields CDR1 SGHTA and CDR2 FQGNSA. V lost 7 bases and J lost 3, with 16 bases in between. Cultured CD4+ T-cell DNA underwent Oncomine TCR Beta short-read sequencing. TCRdb reanalysed the PCR reads using MiXCR and keeps one entry per CDR3 protein. The sample includes 25,000 to 30,000 distinct CDR3 sequences, roughly a third of them seen just once. Study results and limitations: 304 of 307 vaccine-specific clones from convalescent patients were spike mono-reactive. The study found that a median approximately 84% of reactive clones in convalescent patients appeared only post-vaccination.

A remark on this clonotype: Its target is not known.

As for time point: late sampling 161 to 241 days after vaccination in a few convalescent patients. Stated treatment: 10-day PBMC culture with coronavirus spike peptide pools or control peptides (ViraFEST assay). The chain has TRBV7-2 and TRBJ2-7; D is undetermined. This receptor was obtained from a human donor who had recovered from COVID-19. This material consisted of CD4+ T cells from blood, cultured in vitro, taken about 7 months after SARS-CoV-2 vaccination. CDR3 sequence reads: CASTPGPRGYEQYF. In DNA, the CDR3 is TGTGCCAGCACCCCGGGCCCTAGAGGCTACGAGCAGTACTTC.